These 25 T cell receptor beta chains were all obtained from the same sample, sequenced in a study of blood T cell repertoires in COVID-19 (dated by TCRdb to the early 2020s). Library preparation used the immunoSEQ multiplex PCR assay. As stored in TCRdb, this immuneACCESS dataset retains in-frame rearrangements with V and J assigned. A fraction of the clones does not appear; measured against another copy, unresolved V genes explain less than half of the discrepancy, and the remainder lacks a known reason. The table for this sample lists around 190,000 clones; about 88% of them were counted only once. Jointly, the top ten make up approximately 4% of the sample. The specimen was peripheral blood. These receptors all stem from a human donor in a cohort sampled during active COVID-19.

This rearrangement joins TRBV7-6 to TRBJ2-7, with 8 bases that match TRBD2. The V gene's germline CDR1 is SGHVS and CDR2 FNYEAQ. With 0 bases clipped from V and 3 bases from J, the junction kept 4 bases outside the gene matches. CDR3 length: 15 amino acids. CDR3 nucleotide sequence: TGTGCCAGCAGCTTAGCTAGCGGGGACGACTACGAGCAGTACTTC. This translates into CASSLASGDDYEQYF.

This chain joins TRBV7-6 and TRBJ2-3; tentative D call: TRBD1 (6 bases). The V end lost 6 bases, the J end lost 8 bases, and 18 bases lay between the germline ends. The CDR3 runs 14 residues. In germline, CDR1 is SGHVS, CDR2 FNYEAQ. CDR3 DNA: TGTGCCAGCAGGCAGGGGAACACTATTGGTACGCAGTATTTT. It codes for CASRQGNTIGTQYF.

In the case of this clone: The junction departs from the called germline gene at one end, perhaps through a read error. The CDR3 region is CASSPPLDRSSFWSHF. The CDR3 DNA sequence: TGTGCCAGCAGCCCCCCTCTGGACAGGAGCTCTTTTTGGTCCCACTTC. The chain couples TRBV6-2 or TRBV6-3 to TRBJ2-7, with TRBD1 matching 7 bases. The CDR3 runs 16 residues. Germline CDR1 and CDR2: MNHEY and SVGEGT.

V is TRBV29-1 and J is TRBJ1-2; D may be TRBD1 (5 bases). CDR1 and CDR2 from the germline V gene are SQVTM and ANQGSEA. This CDR3 has 14 amino acids. Trimming stripped 4 bases from V and 2 bases from J, with 14 bases between. The chain's CDR3 is CSVAGGEENYGYTF. Written as DNA, the CDR3 is TGCAGCGTTGCTGGGGGGGAAGAAAACTATGGCTACACCTTC.

V is TRBV7-2 and J is TRBJ2-3, with a tentative D call TRBD1 (7 bases). With 5 bases removed from V and 3 bases from J, the gap between germline ends came to 24 bases. Per germline, CDR1 SGHTA and CDR2 FQGNSA. The CDR3 has 18 residues. CDR3 loop: CASSANHYRGLGTDTQYF. The CDR3 DNA reads as TGTGCCAGCAGCGCAAACCACTACAGGGGACTGGGAACAGATACGCAGTATTTT.

J is TRBJ2-7 and V is TRBV29-1; TRBD1 aligns across 7 bases. The germline V gene encodes CDR1 SQVTM and CDR2 ANQGSEA. V dropped 6 bases and J dropped 5; count of bases not matched to a gene: 4. The CDR3 length is 11 residues. CDR3 coding DNA: TGCAGCGTGACAGGGTTGCACGAGCAGTACTTC. This gives the protein CSVTGLHEQYF.

This sequence joins TRBV27 and TRBJ1-1; TRBD1 agrees at 8 bases. Germline V gene data show CDR1 as MNHEY and CDR2 as SMNVEV (reference sequence). J gave up 4 bases and V 6 bases, and 10 bases lay outside the gene matches. The CDR3 spans 15 residues. The CDR3 nucleotides read TGTGCCAGCAGCTTACAGGGGGGTCTTGGCACTGAAGCTTTCTTT. Translating gives CASSLQGGLGTEAFF.

The CDR3 bases are TGTGCCAGCAGTCAGGGACTAGCGGGAGGGCCGGGAGAGACCCAGTACTTC. Its translation: CASSQGLAGGPGETQYF. This chain links TRBV2 with TRBJ2-5; 16 bases match TRBD2. Germline V lookup: CDR1 SNHLY, CDR2 FYNNEI. Trimming at V came to 5 bases and at J to 4 bases, leaving 7 bases not matched to a gene. The CDR3 runs 17 residues.

This clone was seen just once. V usage is TRBV29-1 and J usage is TRBJ2-7; 12 nucleotides line up with TRBD2. Germline trimming cut 6 bases from V and 7 bases from J; bases unmatched to any gene: 10. The CDR3 is 14 residues long. Germline CDR1 reads SQVTM; CDR2 reads ANQGSEA. The CDR3 sequence: CSVQLAGGQDEQYF. The CDR3, as DNA: TGCAGCGTCCAACTAGCGGGAGGTCAGGATGAGCAGTACTTC.

The CDR3 here is CASSVIDQPQHF. As DNA, the CDR3 is TGTGCCAGTAGCGTAATAGATCAGCCCCAGCATTTT. V is TRBV19 and J is TRBJ1-5, with unresolved D. The CDR3 extends over 12 amino acids. Trimming cost V 6 bases and J 5 bases, with 8 bases left between them. Germline V gene lookup returns CDR1 LNHDA and CDR2 SQIVND (reference sequence).

The V gene is TRBV7-2, the J gene TRBJ2-5; D is undetermined. V dropped 1 base and J dropped 5 bases, with 11 bases sitting between them. Germline lookup yields CDR1 SGHTA and CDR2 FQGNSA. The CDR3 covers 14 residues. CDR3 coding DNA: TGTGCCAGCAGCTTAGTGGGTAGGCGGGAGACCCAGTACTTC. Translating gives CASSLVGRRETQYF.

CDR3 DNA: TGTGCTAGTGGTCCGGACAACAGGGTACCAGATACGCAGTATTTT. Translated, it gives CASGPDNRVPDTQYF. V usage is TRBV12-5 and J usage is TRBJ2-3; perhaps TRBD1 as D (6 bases). The V gene lost 5 bases and the J gene lost 4 bases, with 16 bases spanning the gap. CDR1 LGHNT and CDR2 FRNRAP come from the germline V gene. The CDR3 loop spans 15 amino acids.

This clone was counted once. The rearrangement uses TRBV11-3 and TRBJ2-5, with 9 bases matching TRBD2. Germline V gives CDR1 SGHNT, CDR2 YENEEA. The CDR3 consists of 14 residues. J lost 5 bases, V lost 1 base, and 2 bases had no gene match. The CDR3 spells CASSLGGLAETQYF. As DNA, the CDR3 is TGTGCCAGCAGCTTAGGGGGACTAGCTGAGACCCAGTACTTC.

In its sample, this clone was seen once. J is TRBJ2-7 and V is TRBV10-2; TRBD2 aligns across 8 bases. Germline CDR1 WSHSY, CDR2 SAAADI. V lost 6 bases to trimming and J lost 3 bases; unmatched junction nucleotides: 4. CDR3 length equals 13 residues. CDR3 in DNA: TGCGCCAGCAGGGGACTAGGCCACTACGAGCAGTACTTC. Translating gives CASRGLGHYEQYF.

V gene TRBV9 combines with J gene TRBJ2-1, with 12 bases lining up with TRBD1. The CDR3 loop spans 15 amino acids. With 3 bases clipped from V and 4 bases from J, the junction kept 2 bases outside the gene matches. Germline V gene lookup returns CDR1 SGDLS and CDR2 YYNGEE. The CDR3, as DNA: TGTGCCAGCAGCGCGGGACAGGGGGCTTACAATGAGCAGTTCTTC. Residues: CASSAGQGAYNEQFF.

The CDR3 loop is CASSSTRQGHQETQYF. The CDR3 DNA follows: TGCGCCAGCAGCTCCACCCGACAGGGCCACCAAGAGACCCAGTACTTC. The genes are TRBV5-1 and TRBJ2-5; TRBD1 agrees at 7 bases. The germline V gene encodes CDR1 SGHRS and CDR2 YFSETQ. V trimming: 3 bases; J trimming: 0 bases; junction bases outside the gene matches: 8. The CDR3 consists of 16 residues. Combining the CDR3 with reference TRBV5-1 and TRBJ2-5 gives the whole variable domain KAGVTQTPRYLIKTRGQQVTLSCSPISGHRSVSWYQQTPGQGLQFLFEYFSETQRNKGNFPGRFSGRQFSNSRSEMNVSTLELGDSALYLCASSSTRQGHQETQYFGPGTRLLVL.

The V call is TRBV2, the J call TRBJ1-5; D might be TRBD1 (6 bases). The CDR3 spans 15 residues. The ends were cut back, 4 bases at V and 4 bases at J, with 14 bases in the middle. Per the germline V gene, CDR1 is SNHLY and CDR2 is FYNNEI. CDR3 nucleotides: TGTGCCAGCAGTGGGACAGCCGGCCCAAATCAGCCCCAGCATTTT. Its translation is CASSGTAGPNQPQHF.

The rearrangement links TRBV30 to TRBJ2-1, with D maybe TRBD1 (5 bases). This CDR3 contains 11 residues. Germline CDR1 and CDR2: GTSNPN and SVGIG (reference sequence). The germline V and J ends were trimmed by 8 bases and 9 bases, with 14 bases remaining between them. Written as DNA, the CDR3 is TGTGCCCGGGCTTCAGGGTTTGAGCAGTTCTTC. Amino acids: CARASGFEQFF.

As DNA, the CDR3 is TGTGCCTGGAGTCCAATTAGGGGGCGAACAACTAATGAAAAACTGTTTTTT. Its protein is CAWSPIRGRTTNEKLFF. The V and J genes are TRBV30 and TRBJ1-4; 7 nucleotides line up with TRBD1. This CDR3 contains 17 residues. J lost 0 bases, V lost 2 bases, and 9 bases had no gene match. Germline assignment: CDR1 GTSNPN and CDR2 SVGIG (reference sequence). Supplemented by reference TRBV30 and TRBJ1-4, the full variable domain reads SQTIHQWPATLVQPVGSPLSLECTVEGTSNPNLYWYRQAAGRGLQLLFYSVGIGQISSEVPQNLSASRPQDRQFILSSKKLLLSDSGFYLCAWSPIRGRTTNEKLFFGSGTQLSVL.

J is TRBJ1-2 and V is TRBV12-5; D unresolved. With 1 base removed from V and 7 bases from J, the gap between germline ends came to 10 bases. The CDR3 is 13 amino acids. The V gene's germline CDR1 is LGHNT and CDR2 FRNRAP. The CDR3 nucleotides read TGTGCTAGTGGTTTGGGGGAGGTCGGTGGCTACACCTTC. Translated, it gives CASGLGEVGGYTF.

This chain connects TRBV9 to TRBJ1-2; D remains ambiguous. The ends were cut back, 3 bases at V and 7 bases at J, with 7 bases in the middle. Germline CDR1 reads SGDLS; CDR2 reads YYNGEE. The CDR3 is made up of 11 amino acids. The CDR3 DNA sequence: TGTGCCAGCAGCGGCCTCAGTGGCTACACCTTC. This translates into CASSGLSGYTF.

This sequence joins TRBV6-5 and TRBJ2-1; 11 nucleotides match TRBD2. CDR3 length: 14 residues. CDR1 is MNHEY, CDR2 SVGAGI, per germline. The ends lost 5 bases at V and 5 bases at J; junction bases unmatched: 2. The CDR3 region is CASSKLAGDNEQFF. CDR3 DNA: TGTGCCAGCAGTAAACTAGCGGGAGACAATGAGCAGTTCTTC.

The chain employs TRBV7-9 and TRBJ1-2; weak D call: TRBD1 (5 bases). CDR3 length: 14 residues. Germline CDR1 and CDR2: SEHNR and FQNEAQ (reference sequence). V lost 8 bases, J lost 7 bases, and 20 bases lay in between. DNA of the CDR3: TGTGCCAGCGTTTCAATCCCCTCCCAGGGTGGCTACACCTTC. This encodes CASVSIPSQGGYTF. Full variable domain (remainder filled in from reference TRBV7-9 and TRBJ1-2): DTGVSQNPRHKITKRGQNVTFRCDPISEHNRLYWYRQTLGQGPEFLTYFQNEAQLEKSRLLSDRFSAERPKGSFSTLEIQRTEQGDSAMYLCASVSIPSQGGYTFGSGTRLTVV.

The genes are TRBV5-1 and TRBJ1-2; no clear D gene. There are 12 residues in the CDR3. Germline CDR1 SGHRS, CDR2 YFSETQ. V shed 4 bases and J shed 2 bases, with 6 bases lying between them. DNA for the CDR3: TGCGCCAGCAGCCCTGAGAACTATGGCTACACCTTC. As protein: CASSPENYGYTF.

The genes are TRBV6-2 or TRBV6-3 and TRBJ2-5; tentative D call: TRBD2 (5 bases). Between the trimmed V and J ends, which lost 1 base and 4 bases, there was a span of 13 bases. Germline V gene sequence: CDR1 MNHEY, CDR2 SVGEGT. This CDR3 region has 15 residues. CDR3 DNA: TGTGCCAGCAGTTACTTTAGAGGGCCGGGAGAGACCCAGTACTTC. It yields the protein CASSYFRGPGETQYF.